A single sample is the source of the 8 T cell receptor beta chains below, sequenced in a study of blood T cell repertoires in COVID-19. Clones were read by immunoSEQ multiplex PCR, and TCRdb kept only the in-frame ones, dropping some. The sample holds under 250,000 clones; approximately 84% are singletons and the top ten take about 1.7%. The sequencing input was PBMCs or T cells enriched from blood (not recorded which). The receptors were sampled from a man aged 40-49 years who had recovered from COVID-19.

This rearrangement joins TRBV25-1 to TRBJ1-4; TRBD1 is a possible D gene (6 bases). CDR3 length equals 15 residues. V lost 3 bases and J lost 1, with 9 bases in between. CDR1 and CDR2 from the germline V gene are MGHDK and SYGVNS. The chain's CDR3 is CASSDLTGTNEKLFF. The CDR3, as DNA: TGTGCCAGCAGTGACCTGACAGGAACTAATGAAAAACTGTTTTTT.

This clone occurred once. The chain employs TRBV9 and TRBJ2-7, with TRBD2 matching over 9 bases. From germline, CDR1 is SGDLS and CDR2 YYNGEE. With V trimmed by 4 bases and J by 0 bases, 5 bases remained unmatched. This CDR3 is built from 15 residues. For the CDR3, the DNA is TGTGCCAGCAGCAAAAGCGGGGGGACCTCCTACGAGCAGTACTTC. Translating it yields CASSKSGGTSYEQYF.

The V call is TRBV4-1, the J call TRBJ2-4; 9 bases match TRBD1. Germline values: CDR1 MGHRA, CDR2 YSYEKL. Trimming at V came to 2 bases and at J to 9 bases, leaving 11 bases not matched to a gene. There are 16 residues in the CDR3. The CDR3: CASSQPTGGGGGIQYF. The CDR3 nucleotides read TGCGCCAGCAGCCAACCGACAGGGGGGGGTGGTGGCATTCAGTACTTC.

In regard to this clone: Other DNA sequences within the sample encode an identical CDR3. V gene TRBV7-9 combines with J gene TRBJ2-2; D perhaps matches TRBD1 (6 bases). The ends were cut back, 5 bases at V and 2 bases at J, with 12 bases in the middle. This CDR3 spans 15 amino acids. Germline CDR1 and CDR2: SEHNR and FQNEAQ (reference sequence). CDR3 protein: CASSPRDTNTGELFF. The CDR3 nucleotides are TGTGCCAGCAGCCCGAGGGACACCAACACCGGGGAGCTGTTTTTT.

Turning to this clone: The same CDR3 also results from other DNA sequences found in this sample. The rearrangement joins TRBV9 to TRBJ1-5; 8 nucleotides line up with TRBD1. Germline V gene data show CDR1 as SGDLS and CDR2 as YYNGEE. V lost 3 bases, J lost 2 bases, and 1 base stayed unmatched. This CDR3 has 14 residues. The CDR3 bases are TGTGCCAGCAGCGCGACAGGGGGCAATCAGCCCCAGCATTTT. Its protein is CASSATGGNQPQHF. Full variable domain (missing parts from reference TRBV9 and TRBJ1-5): DSGVTQTPKHLITATGQRVTLRCSPRSGDLSVYWYQQSLDQGLQFLIQYYNGEERAKGNILERFSAQQFPDLHSELNLSSLELGDSALYFCASSATGGNQPQHFGDGTRLSIL.

V and J are TRBV10-3 and TRBJ2-7; 7 bases agree with TRBD2. Germline V gives CDR1 ENHRY, CDR2 SYGVKD. The CDR3 consists of 15 residues. The ends lost 9 bases at V and 0 bases at J; junction bases unmatched: 11. The CDR3 region is CAIQSGTLSSYEQYF. CDR3 coding DNA: TGTGCCATACAGAGCGGGACTCTTAGCTCCTACGAGCAGTACTTC.

The chain employs TRBV12-3 or TRBV12-4 and TRBJ2-1; D gene unclear. CDR3 length equals 11 residues. V gave up 5 bases and J gave up 6 bases, with 5 bases separating them. CDR3 protein: CASSTSNEQFF. The CDR3 DNA reads as TGTGCCAGCAGTACGAGCAATGAGCAGTTCTTC.

In nucleotides, the CDR3 is TGTGCCAGCAGCTTGTCCGAGGAGCTGCGCTACACCTTC. Encoded protein: CASSLSEELRYTF. The chain is built from TRBV5-8 and TRBJ1-2; unclear D gene. Germline V gene sequence: CDR1 SGHTS, CDR2 YDEGEE. The V and J ends lost 1 base and 9 bases respectively, with 13 bases between them. The CDR3 sequence is 13 residues long.